This T cell receptor (beta chain) was recovered during a study of post-analysis software for immune sequencing data. V shed 2 bases and J shed 10 bases, with 22 bases lying between them. CDR3 length: 16 residues. Germline CDR1 is SGHRS and CDR2 is YFSETQ. Unique molecular identifiers were carried by the TCR beta cDNA libraries. TCRdb used MiXCR to reprocess the PCR reads, holding one entry per CDR3 protein. The sample has 150,000 to 200,000 distinct CDR3 sequences, about 36% seen once. The sequence derives from a girl between 5 and 17 years old with multiple sclerosis. The sequenced sample was blood, obtained after autologous hematopoietic stem cell transplantation. The gene calls are TRBV5-1 and TRBJ2-1; D tentatively reads TRBD1 or TRBD2 (5 bases each). CDR3 residues: CASSFGSLDRLWEQFF. The CDR3 bases are TGCGCCAGCAGCTTCGGCAGCTTAGACAGACTATGGGAGCAGTTCTTC. Full variable domain (remainder filled in from reference TRBV5-1 and TRBJ2-1): KAGVTQTPRYLIKTRGQQVTLSCSPISGHRSVSWYQQTPGQGLQFLFEYFSETQRNKGNFPGRFSGRQFSNSRSEMNVSTLELGDSALYLCASSFGSLDRLWEQFFGPGTRLTVL.